Listed below are T cell receptor beta chains from one sample, sequenced in a study of regulatory T cells in long-lasting Graves disease. Via MiXCR, TCRdb re-called the multiplex PCR reads, giving one row per CDR3 protein. The sample records about 220,000 distinct CDR3 sequences, 15% to 20% being singletons. These data were also reused for a study on T cells in Graves' hyperthyroidism and ophthalmopathy.

Specimen: peripheral blood mononuclear cells (PBMCs), collected at new diagnosis, from a patient treated with antithyroid drugs. The receptors were gathered from a woman between 25 and 40 years old with Graves disease. Both conserved end residues are part of each CDR3. The order of the fields is CDR3 protein, CDR3 DNA, clone size, D gene, V gene, J gene. D genes are given only for firm matches. Clone size is shown for a subset of rows, as once, few, many or a class of expanded clone.

CDR3aa: CASSETGSYGYTF
CDR3nt: TGTGCCAGCAGCGAGACAGGCAGCTATGGCTACACCTTC
abundance: -
d_gene: -
v_gene: TRBV5-6
j_gene: TRBJ1-2

CDR3aa: CASSYAQGEAEAFF
CDR3nt: TGTGCCAGCAGCTATGCACAGGGAGAGGCTGAAGCTTTCTTT
abundance: many
d_gene: -
v_gene: TRBV28
j_gene: TRBJ1-1

CDR3aa: CASSQENRGGYEQYF
CDR3nt: TGCGCCAGCAGCCAAGAAAACAGGGGAGGTTACGAGCAGTACTTC
abundance: many
d_gene: -
v_gene: TRBV4-1
j_gene: TRBJ2-7

CDR3aa: CASSSGGALHEQYF
CDR3nt: TGCGCCAGCAGCTCCGGGGGCGCTTTACACGAGCAGTACTTC
abundance: many
d_gene: -
v_gene: TRBV5-1
j_gene: TRBJ2-7

CDR3aa: CASSAGRVAAEAFF
CDR3nt: TGTGCCAGCAGTGCGGGGCGGGTCGCCGCTGAAGCTTTCTTT
abundance: many
d_gene: -
v_gene: TRBV12-3/TRBV12-4
j_gene: TRBJ1-1

CDR3aa: CASSLRQGRDSNQPQHF
CDR3nt: TGTGCCAGCAGTTTACGACAGGGGAGGGATAGCAATCAGCCCCAGCATTTT
abundance: many
d_gene: TRBD1
v_gene: TRBV28
j_gene: TRBJ1-5

CDR3aa: CASSPPVRELYNEQFF
CDR3nt: TGTGCCAGCTCACCACCGGTCCGGGAGCTGTATAATGAGCAGTTCTTC
abundance: -
d_gene: -
v_gene: TRBV18
j_gene: TRBJ2-1

CDR3aa: CASSSLAGVEYEQYF
CDR3nt: TGTGCCAGCAGCTCCCTAGCGGGAGTTGAATACGAGCAGTACTTC
abundance: -
d_gene: TRBD2
v_gene: TRBV11-1
j_gene: TRBJ2-7

CDR3aa: CASRRQGNGYTF
CDR3nt: TGTGCCAGCAGGAGACAGGGAAATGGCTACACCTTC
abundance: many
d_gene: TRBD1
v_gene: TRBV12-3/TRBV12-4
j_gene: TRBJ1-2

CDR3aa: CASSNNLGLVKNEQYF
CDR3nt: TGTGCCAGCAGCAACAATCTAGGACTGGTTAAGAACGAGCAGTACTTC
abundance: many
d_gene: -
v_gene: TRBV11-2
j_gene: TRBJ2-7

CDR3aa: CASSLVPGRGDANYGYTF
CDR3nt: TGTGCCAGCAGCTTAGTCCCGGGACGGGGGGATGCGAACTATGGCTACACCTTC
abundance: many
d_gene: -
v_gene: TRBV7-8
j_gene: TRBJ1-2

CDR3aa: CASSVAPSSAKNIQYF
CDR3nt: TGTGCCAGCAGCGTAGCCCCCAGTTCAGCCAAAAACATTCAGTACTTC
abundance: few
d_gene: -
v_gene: TRBV9
j_gene: TRBJ2-4

CDR3aa: CASSLRKQGAGYTF
CDR3nt: TGTGCCAGCAGTCTCCGTAAACAGGGGGCTGGCTACACCTTC
abundance: many
d_gene: TRBD1
v_gene: TRBV28
j_gene: TRBJ1-2

CDR3aa: CSVDKGGPQETQYF
CDR3nt: TGCAGCGTTGATAAGGGGGGCCCCCAAGAGACCCAGTACTTC
abundance: -
d_gene: -
v_gene: TRBV29-1
j_gene: TRBJ2-5

CDR3aa: CASRQSVKLPYEQYF
CDR3nt: TGTGCCAGCAGACAGAGTGTGAAATTGCCCTACGAGCAGTACTTC
abundance: -
d_gene: -
v_gene: TRBV28
j_gene: TRBJ2-7

CDR3aa: CASSIVGQGGNEQFF
CDR3nt: TGTGCCAGTAGTATAGTGGGACAGGGCGGCAATGAGCAGTTCTTC
abundance: -
d_gene: TRBD1
v_gene: TRBV19
j_gene: TRBJ2-1

CDR3aa: CASSSKLGQGFVGYTF
CDR3nt: TGTGCCAGTAGCTCAAAGCTGGGACAGGGGTTCGTTGGCTACACCTTC
abundance: many
d_gene: TRBD1
v_gene: TRBV19
j_gene: TRBJ1-2

CDR3aa: CASSQGGGEAFF
CDR3nt: TGTGCCAGCAGTCAGGGGGGGGGTGAAGCTTTCTTT
abundance: many
d_gene: TRBD1
v_gene: TRBV7-8
j_gene: TRBJ1-1

CDR3aa: CASSLEPRGGNTIYF
CDR3nt: TGTGCCAGCAGCCTTGAACCCCGGGGAGGAAACACCATATATTTT
abundance: few
d_gene: -
v_gene: TRBV13
j_gene: TRBJ1-3

CDR3aa: CASSLLTSDYEQYF
CDR3nt: TGCGCCAGCAGCTTGTTGACCAGCGACTACGAGCAGTACTTC
abundance: many
d_gene: -
v_gene: TRBV5-1
j_gene: TRBJ2-7

CDR3aa: CSATQGNPGNTIYF
CDR3nt: TGCAGTGCTACTCAGGGGAACCCTGGAAACACCATATATTTT
abundance: many
d_gene: -
v_gene: TRBV20-1
j_gene: TRBJ1-3

CDR3aa: CASSQEGGYQPQHF
CDR3nt: TGTGCCAGCAGCCAGGAGGGGGGCTACCAGCCCCAGCATTTT
abundance: -
d_gene: -
v_gene: TRBV7-9
j_gene: TRBJ1-5

CDR3aa: CSARGATNTEAFF
CDR3nt: TGCAGTGCTAGAGGCGCGACGAACACTGAAGCTTTCTTT
abundance: many
d_gene: -
v_gene: TRBV20-1
j_gene: TRBJ1-1

CDR3aa: CASSGGSHRGQETQYF
CDR3nt: TGTGCCAGCAGTGGGGGCAGCCATAGAGGGCAAGAGACCCAGTACTTC
abundance: few
d_gene: -
v_gene: TRBV9
j_gene: TRBJ2-5

CDR3aa: CASSIGTGVSTEAFF
CDR3nt: TGTGCCAGTAGTATTGGGACAGGCGTGAGCACTGAAGCTTTCTTT
abundance: many
d_gene: TRBD1
v_gene: TRBV19
j_gene: TRBJ1-1

CDR3aa: CASSSPGYRNTEAFF
CDR3nt: TGCGCCAGCAGCTCCCCGGGGTACCGGAACACTGAAGCTTTCTTT
abundance: -
d_gene: -
v_gene: TRBV5-1
j_gene: TRBJ1-1

CDR3aa: CASSQSGQGGNQPQHF
CDR3nt: TGTGCCAGCAGCCAATCGGGACAGGGTGGCAACCAGCCCCAGCATTTT
abundance: -
d_gene: TRBD1
v_gene: TRBV16
j_gene: TRBJ1-5

CDR3aa: CASSPRLAGPQETQYF
CDR3nt: TGTGCCAGCAGCCCGCGGTTAGCGGGGCCCCAAGAGACCCAGTACTTC
abundance: many
d_gene: TRBD2
v_gene: TRBV7-8
j_gene: TRBJ2-5

CDR3aa: CASSLGVAKNIQYF
CDR3nt: TGCGCCAGCAGCTTGGGGGTAGCCAAAAACATTCAGTACTTC
abundance: -
d_gene: -
v_gene: TRBV5-1
j_gene: TRBJ2-4

CDR3aa: CASSLSATGSNQPQHF
CDR3nt: TGTGCCAGCAGTTTGTCCGCGACGGGTAGCAATCAGCCCCAGCATTTT
abundance: many
d_gene: -
v_gene: TRBV28
j_gene: TRBJ1-5

CDR3aa: CASSIQNTGELFF
CDR3nt: TGTGCCAGTAGTATACAGAACACCGGGGAGCTGTTTTTT
abundance: many
d_gene: -
v_gene: TRBV19
j_gene: TRBJ2-2

CDR3aa: CASSQGEAPSYEQYF
CDR3nt: TGCGCCAGCAGCCAAGGCGAGGCCCCGTCTTACGAGCAGTACTTC
abundance: -
d_gene: -
v_gene: TRBV4-1
j_gene: TRBJ2-7

CDR3aa: CASSQERTGNDEQYF
CDR3nt: TGTGCCAGCAGCCAAGAGAGGACGGGAAACGACGAGCAGTACTTC
abundance: many
d_gene: -
v_gene: TRBV4-1
j_gene: TRBJ2-7

CDR3aa: CASSLEDGETQYF
CDR3nt: TGTGCCAGCAGCTTAGAAGACGGAGAGACCCAGTACTTC
abundance: many
d_gene: -
v_gene: TRBV7-8
j_gene: TRBJ2-5

CDR3aa: CASSPYTFGDEKLFF
CDR3nt: TGTGCCAGCTCACCATACACCTTTGGAGATGAAAAACTGTTTTTT
abundance: many
d_gene: -
v_gene: TRBV18
j_gene: TRBJ1-4

CDR3aa: CASSWGLAGELFF
CDR3nt: TGTGCCAGCAGCTGGGGACTAGCCGGGGAGCTGTTTTTT
abundance: once
d_gene: TRBD2
v_gene: TRBV11-1
j_gene: TRBJ2-2